The rows below give T cell receptor beta chains drawn from one sample of a study of blood T cell repertoires in COVID-19. The assay was immunoSEQ multiplex PCR, and TCRdb's table has in-frame clones only and misses some. The sample holds 130,000 or so clones, around nine tenths seen once. Sequenced: peripheral blood. All receptors derive from a woman in her 50s with acute or convalescent COVID-19. Each CDR3 is given with its conserved first and last residue. A D gene is named only where the DNA matches it firmly. Rows give clone size only sometimes, using once, few, many, or a class for an expanded clone.

j_gene	abundance	d_gene	v_gene	CDR3aa	CDR3nt
TRBJ2-1	.	TRBD2	TRBV19	CASSGRISSGDNEQFF	TGTGCCAGTAGTGGACGAATATCTAGCGGGGACAATGAGCAGTTCTTC
TRBJ2-7	.	TRBD2	TRBV6-7	CASSYSGGSDSYEQYF	TGTGCCAGCAGTTACTCGGGGGGGTCCGACTCCTACGAGCAGTACTTC
TRBJ1-5	.	.	TRBV6-2/TRBV6-3	CASSYVVRVDQHF	TGTGCCAGCAGTTACGTCGTGAGGGTGGACCAGCATTTT
TRBJ1-6	.	TRBD1	TRBV27	CASRTDRVYNSPLHF	TGTGCCAGCAGGACGGACAGGGTCTATAATTCACCCCTCCACTTT
TRBJ1-2	.	TRBD1	TRBV18	CASSPGTVPGYTF	TGTGCCAGCTCCCCCGGGACAGTTCCTGGCTACACCTTC
TRBJ1-5	.	TRBD1	TRBV5-1	CASSLGQGYSPQHF	TGCGCCAGCAGCCTCGGACAGGGTTACTCGCCCCAGCATTTT
TRBJ1-2	.	TRBD1	TRBV5-4	CASSSPTGTYNYGYTF	TGTGCCAGCAGCTCCCCGACAGGGACTTACAACTATGGCTACACCTTC
TRBJ2-2	.	TRBD1	TRBV5-1	CASRTRDRGTSGELFF	TGCGCCAGCAGAACCAGGGACAGGGGGACTAGCGGGGAGCTGTTTTTT
TRBJ1-4	.	.	TRBV29-1	CSVDALGPNEKLFF	TGCAGCGTTGATGCTTTGGGCCCAAATGAAAAACTGTTTTTT
TRBJ2-1	.	TRBD2	TRBV11-3	CASSLRGGTTDEQFF	TGTGCCAGCAGCTTACGGGGGGGGACTACGGATGAGCAGTTCTTC
TRBJ2-3	.	TRBD2	TRBV9	CASSPRGGRSDTQYF	TGTGCCAGCAGCCCACGGGGGGGCCGGTCAGATACGCAGTATTTT
TRBJ1-5	.	.	TRBV24-1	CATSDGGVQPQHF	TGTGCCACCAGTGATGGGGGGGTTCAGCCCCAGCATTTT
TRBJ1-5	.	.	TRBV21-1	CARYSNQPQHF	TGTGCCAGGTATAGCAATCAGCCCCAGCATTTT
TRBJ2-2	few	.	TRBV19	CASSTLLGRMNTGELFF	TGTGCCAGTAGTACCCTCTTGGGGCGGATGAACACCGGGGAGCTGTTTTTT
TRBJ1-3	.	.	TRBV6-5	CASTDSSGNTIYF	TGTGCCAGCACGGACAGCTCTGGAAACACCATATATTTT
TRBJ1-2	.	.	TRBV5-1	CASSLGQPYGYTF	TGCGCCAGCAGCTTGGGACAGCCCTATGGCTACACCTTC
TRBJ2-2	once	.	TRBV24-1	CATSDLGGTGELFF	TGTGCCACCAGTGATTTGGGCGGAACCGGGGAGCTGTTTTTT
TRBJ1-4	.	TRBD1	TRBV11-2	CASSSLTGGFNEKLFF	TGTGCCAGCAGCTCATTAACAGGGGGCTTTAATGAAAAACTGTTTTTT
TRBJ2-5	.	.	TRBV5-4	CASSLRTGGAETQYF	TGTGCCAGCAGCTTGAGGACGGGGGGCGCGGAGACCCAGTACTTC
TRBJ1-2	.	TRBD1	TRBV30	CAWSVLDRVTLGYTF	TGTGCCTGGAGTGTTTTGGACAGGGTCACACTTGGCTACACCTTC
TRBJ1-1	.	TRBD1	TRBV4-1	CASSREAGGGNTEAFF	TGCGCCAGCAGCCGGGAAGCAGGGGGCGGGAACACTGAAGCTTTCTTT
TRBJ2-2	.	.	TRBV13	CASSLGDSGELFF	TGTGCCAGCAGCTTAGGGGACTCCGGGGAGCTGTTTTTT
TRBJ2-3	.	.	TRBV29-1	CSVERSGGSTDTQYF	TGCAGCGTTGAGAGGTCAGGGGGGAGCACAGATACGCAGTATTTT
TRBJ2-7	once	TRBD1	TRBV6-6	CASSPTRQGPSYEQYF	TGTGCCAGCAGTCCGACGAGACAGGGACCATCCTACGAGCAGTACTTC
TRBJ2-4	.	.	TRBV11-3	CASSLIYAGSGKNIQYF	TGTGCCAGCAGCTTGATCTATGCGGGTTCCGGCAAAAACATTCAGTACTTC
TRBJ2-6	.	TRBD2	TRBV5-1	CASSWEGHGANVLTF	TGCGCCAGCAGCTGGGAGGGGCATGGGGCCAACGTCCTGACTTTC
TRBJ2-2	.	.	TRBV29-1	CSVRGPDTGELFF	TGCAGCGTCAGGGGACCCGACACCGGGGAGCTGTTTTTT
TRBJ2-1	.	TRBD1	TRBV5-1	CASSLGRDRGRNEQFF	TGCGCCAGCAGCTTGGGCCGGGACAGGGGGAGGAATGAGCAGTTCTTC
TRBJ1-2	.	.	TRBV28	CASSLQGPYGYTF	TGTGCCAGCAGTTTACAGGGCCCATATGGCTACACCTTC
TRBJ2-5	.	.	TRBV14	CASSPRRFQETQYF	TGTGCCAGCAGCCCCCGCCGGTTTCAAGAGACCCAGTACTTC
TRBJ2-5	.	.	TRBV9	CASSVSLERETQYF	TGTGCCAGCAGCGTAAGTCTGGAGAGGGAGACCCAGTACTTC
TRBJ1-2	.	.	TRBV7-2	CASSLAAGVGYGYTF	TGTGCCAGCAGCTTAGCGGCAGGGGTGGGCTATGGCTACACCTTC
TRBJ2-5	.	.	TRBV11-3	CASRPGGPALQETQYF	TGTGCCAGCAGACCCGGGGGGCCCGCCCTCCAAGAGACCCAGTACTTC
TRBJ1-1	few	.	TRBV30	CAWSVQPGAEAFF	TGTGCCTGGAGTGTACAGCCAGGGGCTGAAGCTTTCTTT
TRBJ2-2	few	.	TRBV7-3	CASSSGSHTGELFF	TGTGCCAGCAGCTCGGGGTCGCACACCGGGGAGCTGTTTTTT